This T cell receptor beta chain stems from a study of OX40 agonist ivuxolimab in advanced cancers. Turning to the study itself: Ivuxolimab, which patients received intravenously every 2 weeks, was dosed at 0.01 to 10 mg/kg. Partial responses occurred in Three dose-escalation patients, one with hepatocellular carcinoma and two with cutaneous melanoma.

Method: immunoSEQ multiplex PCR; TCRdb's copy keeps in-frame clones and lacks some. This table has 20,000 to 30,000 clones, roughly three quarters appearing once. About this clone itself: Antigen: not known. The same CDR3 also results from other DNA sequences found in this sample.

V lost 7 bases, J lost 3 bases, and 11 bases stayed unmatched. CDR1 and CDR2 (germline): MDHEN, SYDVKM. The CDR3 has 17 residues. Findings of the study overall: Some of the nonresponding patients also showed low levels of normalized T-cell clonal expansion. Among patients with partial responses at 0.1-3.0 mg/kg, clonal expansion was among the lowest.

The receptor's source is an adult with an advanced solid tumor such as melanoma, head and neck, liver or kidney cancer. The chain uses TRBV28 and TRBJ2-2, with 10 bases aligning to TRBD1. The starting material was CD4+ or CD8+ T cells sorted from blood, obtained in a trial of the OX40 agonist ivuxolimab. CDR3 residues: CASNLVVGQGDTGELFF. Written as DNA, the CDR3 is TGTGCCAGCAACCTAGTTGTCGGACAGGGGGACACCGGGGAGCTGTTTTTT. Full variable domain (rest looked up from reference TRBV28 and TRBJ2-2): DVKVTQSSRYLVKRTGEKVFLECVQDMDHENMFWYRQDPGLGLRLIYFSYDVKMKEKGDIPEGYSVSREKKERFSLILESASTNQTSMYLCASNLVVGQGDTGELFFGEGSRLTVL.